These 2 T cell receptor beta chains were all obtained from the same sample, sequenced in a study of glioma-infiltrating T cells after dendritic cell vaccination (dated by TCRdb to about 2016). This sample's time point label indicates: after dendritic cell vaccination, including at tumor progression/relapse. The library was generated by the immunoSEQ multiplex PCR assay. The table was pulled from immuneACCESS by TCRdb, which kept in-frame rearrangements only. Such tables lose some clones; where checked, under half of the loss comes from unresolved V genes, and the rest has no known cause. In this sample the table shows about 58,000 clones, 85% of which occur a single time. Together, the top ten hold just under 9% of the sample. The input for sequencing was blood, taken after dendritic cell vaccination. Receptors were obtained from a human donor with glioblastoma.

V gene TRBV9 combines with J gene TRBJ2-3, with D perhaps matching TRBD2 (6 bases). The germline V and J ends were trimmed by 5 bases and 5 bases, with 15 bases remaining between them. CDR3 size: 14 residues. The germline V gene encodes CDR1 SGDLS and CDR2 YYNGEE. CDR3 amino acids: CASRQLYSGDTQYF. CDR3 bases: TGTGCCAGCAGACAGTTGTATAGCGGAGATACGCAGTATTTT.

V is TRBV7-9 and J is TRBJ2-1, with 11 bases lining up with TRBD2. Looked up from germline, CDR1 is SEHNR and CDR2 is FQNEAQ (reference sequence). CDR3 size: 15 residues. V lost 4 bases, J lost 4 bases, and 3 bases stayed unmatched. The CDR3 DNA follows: TGTGCCAGCAGCTCGACTAGCGGGAATTACAATGAGCAGTTCTTC. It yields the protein CASSSTSGNYNEQFF.